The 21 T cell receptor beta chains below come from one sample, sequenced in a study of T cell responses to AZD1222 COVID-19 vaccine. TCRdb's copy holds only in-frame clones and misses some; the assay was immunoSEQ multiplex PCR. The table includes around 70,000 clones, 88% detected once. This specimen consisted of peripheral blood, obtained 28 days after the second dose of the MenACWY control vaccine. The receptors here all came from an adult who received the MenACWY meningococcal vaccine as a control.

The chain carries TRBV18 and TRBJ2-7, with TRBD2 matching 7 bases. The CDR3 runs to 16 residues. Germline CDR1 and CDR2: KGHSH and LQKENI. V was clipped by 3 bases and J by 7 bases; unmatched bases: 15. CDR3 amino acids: CASSPYIAGSTWEQYF. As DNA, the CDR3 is TGTGCCAGCTCACCCTATATAGCGGGCAGTACCTGGGAGCAGTACTTC.

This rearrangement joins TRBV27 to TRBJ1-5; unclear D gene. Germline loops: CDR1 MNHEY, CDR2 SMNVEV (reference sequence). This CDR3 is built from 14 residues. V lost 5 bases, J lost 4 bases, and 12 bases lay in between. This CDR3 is CASSRPGENQPQHF. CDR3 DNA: TGTGCCAGCAGTCGCCCAGGAGAGAATCAGCCCCAGCATTTT.

Here the CDR3 reads CASSYSRDYNEQFF. As DNA, the CDR3 is TGTGCCAGCAGTTACTCGAGGGACTACAATGAGCAGTTCTTC. The rearrangement uses TRBV6-5 and TRBJ2-1; perhaps TRBD2 as D (5 bases). V was cut by 0 bases and J by 3 bases, with 6 bases left in between. From germline, CDR1 is MNHEY and CDR2 SVGAGI. This CDR3 is built from 14 residues.

CDR3 sequence: CATLWVGGASGNTIYF. CDR3 DNA: TGTGCCACCCTATGGGTAGGGGGCGCCTCTGGAAACACCATATATTTT. This chain uses TRBV28 with TRBJ1-3; 7 bases map to TRBD1. This CDR3 is built from 16 residues. Germline-derived CDR1 and CDR2 are MDHEN and SYDVKM. After removal of 10 bases from V and 0 bases from J, the junction contained 12 bases not matched to a gene.

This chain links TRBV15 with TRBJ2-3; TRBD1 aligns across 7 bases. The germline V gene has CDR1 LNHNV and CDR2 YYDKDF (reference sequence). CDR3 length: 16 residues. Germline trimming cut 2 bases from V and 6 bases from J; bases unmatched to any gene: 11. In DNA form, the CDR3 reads TGTGCCACCAGCAGACAATCTACAGGGGCCGGCGATACGCAGTATTTT. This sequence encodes CATSRQSTGAGDTQYF.

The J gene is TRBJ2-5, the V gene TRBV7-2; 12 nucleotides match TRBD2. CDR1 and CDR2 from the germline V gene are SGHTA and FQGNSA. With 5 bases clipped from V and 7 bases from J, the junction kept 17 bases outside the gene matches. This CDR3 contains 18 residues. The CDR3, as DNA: TGTGCCAGCAGCGCCCGTACCCCCGGGACTAGCGGGCGGCGGACCCAGTACTTC. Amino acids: CASSARTPGTSGRRTQYF.

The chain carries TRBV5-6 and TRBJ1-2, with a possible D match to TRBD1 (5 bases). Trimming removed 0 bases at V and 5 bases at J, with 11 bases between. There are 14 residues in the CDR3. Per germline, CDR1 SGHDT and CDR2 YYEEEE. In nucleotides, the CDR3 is TGTGCCAGCAGCTTGGGGGGCCCCGCTTATGGCTACACCTTC. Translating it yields CASSLGGPAYGYTF.

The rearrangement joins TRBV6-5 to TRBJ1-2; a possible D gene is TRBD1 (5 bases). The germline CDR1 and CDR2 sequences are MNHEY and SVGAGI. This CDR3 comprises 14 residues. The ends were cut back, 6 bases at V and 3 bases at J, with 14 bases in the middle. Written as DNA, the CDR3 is TGTGCCAGCAGCCAAAGGGGTGGAGACTATGGCTACACCTTC. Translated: CASSQRGGDYGYTF.

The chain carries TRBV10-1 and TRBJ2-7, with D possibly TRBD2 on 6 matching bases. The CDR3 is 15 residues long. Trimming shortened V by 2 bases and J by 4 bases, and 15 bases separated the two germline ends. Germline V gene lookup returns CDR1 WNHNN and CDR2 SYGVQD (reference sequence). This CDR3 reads CASSEGGGGIYEQYF. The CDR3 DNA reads TGCGCCAGCAGTGAGGGGGGTGGAGGGATATACGAGCAGTACTTC.

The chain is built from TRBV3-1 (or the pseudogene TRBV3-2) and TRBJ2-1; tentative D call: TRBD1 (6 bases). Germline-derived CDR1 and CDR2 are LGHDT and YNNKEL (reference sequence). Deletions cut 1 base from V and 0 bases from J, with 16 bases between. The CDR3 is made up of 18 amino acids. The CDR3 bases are TGTGCCAGCAGCCAAGCATTCGGGACAACCAGCTCCTACAATGAGCAGTTCTTC. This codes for CASSQAFGTTSSYNEQFF.

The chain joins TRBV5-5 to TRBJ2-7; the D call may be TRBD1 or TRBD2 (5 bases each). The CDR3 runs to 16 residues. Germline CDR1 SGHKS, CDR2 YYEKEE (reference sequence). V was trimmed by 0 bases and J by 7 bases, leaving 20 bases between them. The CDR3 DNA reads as TGTGCCAGCAGCTTGGGATTGAGGGGTCCTTCGGGTGAGCAGTACTTC. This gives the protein CASSLGLRGPSGEQYF.

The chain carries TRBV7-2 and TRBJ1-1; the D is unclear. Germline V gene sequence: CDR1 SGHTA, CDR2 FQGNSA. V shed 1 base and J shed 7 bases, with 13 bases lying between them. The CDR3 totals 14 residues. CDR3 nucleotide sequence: TGTGCCAGCAGCTTAGTAGGGAGGGAAGATGAAGCTTTCTTT. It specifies CASSLVGREDEAFF.

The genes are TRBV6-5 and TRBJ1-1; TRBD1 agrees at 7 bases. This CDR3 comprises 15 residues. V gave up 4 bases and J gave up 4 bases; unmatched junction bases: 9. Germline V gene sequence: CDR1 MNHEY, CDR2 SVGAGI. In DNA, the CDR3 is TGTGCCAGCAGTTCCGGGACAGCCCGGAGCACTGAAGCTTTCTTT. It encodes CASSSGTARSTEAFF.

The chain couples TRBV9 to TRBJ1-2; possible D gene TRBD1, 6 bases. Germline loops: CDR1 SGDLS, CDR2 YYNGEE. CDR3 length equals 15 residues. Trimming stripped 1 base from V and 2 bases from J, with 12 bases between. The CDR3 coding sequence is TGTGCCAGCAGCGTATGGCCAGGGGCCAACTATGGCTACACCTTC. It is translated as CASSVWPGANYGYTF.

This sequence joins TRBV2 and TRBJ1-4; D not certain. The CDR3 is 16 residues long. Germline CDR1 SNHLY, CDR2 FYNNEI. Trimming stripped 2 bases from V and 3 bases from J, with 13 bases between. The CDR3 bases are TGTGCCAGCAGTGAACAACCCGGGGAGGCTAATGAAAAACTGTTTTTT. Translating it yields CASSEQPGEANEKLFF.

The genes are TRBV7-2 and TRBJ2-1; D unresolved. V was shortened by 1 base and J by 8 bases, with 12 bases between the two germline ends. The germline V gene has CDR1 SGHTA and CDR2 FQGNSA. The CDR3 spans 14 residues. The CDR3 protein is CASSLDPRGYEQFF. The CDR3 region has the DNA TGTGCCAGCAGCTTAGACCCTCGAGGATATGAGCAGTTCTTC.

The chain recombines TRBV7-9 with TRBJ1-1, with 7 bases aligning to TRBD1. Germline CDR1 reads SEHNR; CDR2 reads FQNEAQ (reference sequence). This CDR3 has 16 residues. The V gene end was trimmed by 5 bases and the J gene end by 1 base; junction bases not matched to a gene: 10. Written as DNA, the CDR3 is TGTGCCAGCAGCCCGTCCTTGGACAGGCCGAACACTGAAGCTTTCTTT. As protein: CASSPSLDRPNTEAFF.

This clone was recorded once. The CDR3, as DNA: TGTGCCAGCAGCTTAGGAGGACGGCGTACTAACTATGGCTACACCTTC. This codes for CASSLGGRRTNYGYTF. The chain combines TRBV7-9 with TRBJ1-2; D gene uncertain. The CDR3 extends over 16 amino acids. The V gene lost 1 base and the J gene lost 0 bases, with 12 bases spanning the gap. Germline CDR1 is SEHNR and CDR2 is FQNEAQ (reference sequence).

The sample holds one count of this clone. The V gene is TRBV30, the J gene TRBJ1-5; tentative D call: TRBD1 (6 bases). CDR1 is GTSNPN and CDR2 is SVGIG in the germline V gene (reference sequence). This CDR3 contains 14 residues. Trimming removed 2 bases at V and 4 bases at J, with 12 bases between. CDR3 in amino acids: CAWSWGGANQPQHF. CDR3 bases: TGTGCCTGGAGTTGGGGGGGCGCGAATCAGCCCCAGCATTTT.

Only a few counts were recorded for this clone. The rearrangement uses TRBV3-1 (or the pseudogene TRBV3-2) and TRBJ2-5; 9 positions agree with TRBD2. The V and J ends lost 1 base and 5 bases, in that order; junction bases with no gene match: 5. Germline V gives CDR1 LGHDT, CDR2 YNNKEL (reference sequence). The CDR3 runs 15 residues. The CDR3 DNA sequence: TGTGCCAGCAGCCAAGCGGCGGGAGGGCCGGAGACCCAGTACTTC. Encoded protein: CASSQAAGGPETQYF.

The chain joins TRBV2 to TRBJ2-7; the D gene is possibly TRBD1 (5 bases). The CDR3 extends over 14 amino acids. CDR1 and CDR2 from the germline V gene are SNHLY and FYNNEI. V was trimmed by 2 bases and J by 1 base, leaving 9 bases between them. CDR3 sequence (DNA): TGTGCCAGCAGTGAAAGGGGCACATCCTACGAGCAGTACTTC. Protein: CASSERGTSYEQYF. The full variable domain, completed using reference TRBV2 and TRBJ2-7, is EPEVTQTPSHQVTQMGQEVILRCVPISNHLYFYWYRQILGQKVEFLVSFYNNEISEKSEIFDDQFSVERPDGSNFTLKIRSTKLEDSAMYFCASSERGTSYEQYFGPGTRLTVT.